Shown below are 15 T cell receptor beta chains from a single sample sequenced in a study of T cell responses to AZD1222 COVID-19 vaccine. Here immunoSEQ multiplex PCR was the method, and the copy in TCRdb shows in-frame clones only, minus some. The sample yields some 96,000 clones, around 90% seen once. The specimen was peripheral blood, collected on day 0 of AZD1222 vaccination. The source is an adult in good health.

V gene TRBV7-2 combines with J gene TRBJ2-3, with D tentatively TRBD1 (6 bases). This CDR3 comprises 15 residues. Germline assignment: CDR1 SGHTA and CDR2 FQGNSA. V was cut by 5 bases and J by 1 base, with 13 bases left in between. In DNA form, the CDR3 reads TGTGCCAGCAGCCCTCGGCAGGGGCGCACAGATACGCAGTATTTT. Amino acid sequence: CASSPRQGRTDTQYF. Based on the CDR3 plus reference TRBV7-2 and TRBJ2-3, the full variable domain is GAGVSQSPSNKVTEKGKDVELRCDPISGHTALYWYRQSLGQGLEFLIYFQGNSAPDKSGLPSDRFSAERTGGSVSTLTIQRTQQEDSAVYLCASSPRQGRTDTQYFGPGTRLTVL.

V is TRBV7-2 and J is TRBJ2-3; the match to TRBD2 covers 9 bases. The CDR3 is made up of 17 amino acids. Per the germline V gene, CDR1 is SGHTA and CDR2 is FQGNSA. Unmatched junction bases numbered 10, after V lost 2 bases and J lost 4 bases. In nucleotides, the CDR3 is TGTGCCAGCAGCTTAATAGCGGGGGCCTCGGGGGCAGATACGCAGTATTTT. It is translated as CASSLIAGASGADTQYF.

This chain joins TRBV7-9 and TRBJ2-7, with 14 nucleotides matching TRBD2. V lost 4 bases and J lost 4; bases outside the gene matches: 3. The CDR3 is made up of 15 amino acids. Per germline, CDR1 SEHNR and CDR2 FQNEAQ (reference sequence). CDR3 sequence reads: CASSSGTSGSYEQYF. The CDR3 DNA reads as TGTGCCAGCAGCTCCGGGACTAGCGGGAGTTACGAGCAGTACTTC.

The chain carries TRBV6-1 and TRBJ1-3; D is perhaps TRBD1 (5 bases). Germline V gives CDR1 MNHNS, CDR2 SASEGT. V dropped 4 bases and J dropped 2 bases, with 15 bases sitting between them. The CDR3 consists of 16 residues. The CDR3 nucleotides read TGTGCCAGCAGTGGATCCAGGGAAGTGGCTGGAAACACCATATATTTT. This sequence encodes CASSGSREVAGNTIYF.

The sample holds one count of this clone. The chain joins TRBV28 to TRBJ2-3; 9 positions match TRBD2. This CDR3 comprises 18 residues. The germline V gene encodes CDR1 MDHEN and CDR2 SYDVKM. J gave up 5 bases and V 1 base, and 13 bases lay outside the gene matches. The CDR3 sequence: CASSLFTWTSEGGDTQYF. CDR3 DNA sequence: TGTGCCAGCAGTTTATTCACCTGGACTAGCGAAGGGGGAGATACGCAGTATTTT.

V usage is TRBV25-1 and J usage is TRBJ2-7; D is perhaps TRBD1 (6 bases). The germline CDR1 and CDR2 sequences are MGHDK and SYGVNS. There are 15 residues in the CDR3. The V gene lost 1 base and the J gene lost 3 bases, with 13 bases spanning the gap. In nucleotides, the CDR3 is TGTGCCAGCAGTGAATCTGGGACGGGACACTACGAGCAGTACTTC. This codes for CASSESGTGHYEQYF.

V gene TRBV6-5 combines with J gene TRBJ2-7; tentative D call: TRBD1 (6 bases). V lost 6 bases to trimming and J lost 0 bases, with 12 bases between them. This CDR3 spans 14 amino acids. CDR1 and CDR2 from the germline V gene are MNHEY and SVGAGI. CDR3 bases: TGTGCCAGCAGACCGACAGGTTACTCCTACGAGCAGTACTTC. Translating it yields CASRPTGYSYEQYF.

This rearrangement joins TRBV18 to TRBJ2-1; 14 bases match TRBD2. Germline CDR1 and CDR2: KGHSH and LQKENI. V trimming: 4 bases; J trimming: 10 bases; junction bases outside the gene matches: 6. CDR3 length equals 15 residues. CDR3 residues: CASSRGLAGEQEQFF. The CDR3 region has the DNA TGTGCCAGCTCACGGGGACTAGCGGGAGAACAGGAGCAGTTCTTC.

In nucleotides, the CDR3 is TGTGCCAGCAGTTACCGACTCACTAGCGGGAGGGCCTACAATGAGCAGTTCTTC. Protein sequence: CASSYRLTSGRAYNEQFF. This chain joins TRBV6-2 or TRBV6-3 and TRBJ2-1; TRBD2 agrees at 13 bases. J was trimmed by 2 bases and V by 2 bases; bases with no gene match: 6. The CDR3 contains 18 residues. Germline V gives CDR1 MNHEY, CDR2 SVGEGT.

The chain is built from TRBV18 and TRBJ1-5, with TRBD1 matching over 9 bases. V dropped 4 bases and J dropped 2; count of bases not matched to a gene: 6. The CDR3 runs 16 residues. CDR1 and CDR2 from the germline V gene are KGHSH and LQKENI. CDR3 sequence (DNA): TGTGCCAGCTCACTCACAGGGGGCATGGGCAATCAGCCCCAGCATTTT. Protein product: CASSLTGGMGNQPQHF.

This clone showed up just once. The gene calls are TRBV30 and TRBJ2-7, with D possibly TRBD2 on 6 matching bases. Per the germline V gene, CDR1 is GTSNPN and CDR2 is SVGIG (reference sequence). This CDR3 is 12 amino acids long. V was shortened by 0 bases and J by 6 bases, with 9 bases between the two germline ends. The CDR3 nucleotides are TGTGCCTGGAGTGTGGAGGGGTCCGAGCAGTACTTC. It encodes CAWSVEGSEQYF. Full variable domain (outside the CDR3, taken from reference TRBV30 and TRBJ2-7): SQTIHQWPATLVQPVGSPLSLECTVEGTSNPNLYWYRQAAGRGLQLLFYSVGIGQISSEVPQNLSASRPQDRQFILSSKKLLLSDSGFYLCAWSVEGSEQYFGPGTRLTVT.

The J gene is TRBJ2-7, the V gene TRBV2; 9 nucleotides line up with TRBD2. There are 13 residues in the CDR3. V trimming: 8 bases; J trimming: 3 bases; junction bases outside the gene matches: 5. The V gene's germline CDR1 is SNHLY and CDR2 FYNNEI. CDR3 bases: TGTGCCAGCGTGTGGACTAGCGACTACGAGCAGTACTTC. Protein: CASVWTSDYEQYF.

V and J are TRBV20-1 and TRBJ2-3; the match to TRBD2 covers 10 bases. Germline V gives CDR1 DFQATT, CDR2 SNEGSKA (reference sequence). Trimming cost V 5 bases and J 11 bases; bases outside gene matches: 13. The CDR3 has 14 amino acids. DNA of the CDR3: TGCAGTGCTCGTGGTGTAGCGGGAGGCGGGGGGCAGTATTTT. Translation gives CSARGVAGGGGQYF.

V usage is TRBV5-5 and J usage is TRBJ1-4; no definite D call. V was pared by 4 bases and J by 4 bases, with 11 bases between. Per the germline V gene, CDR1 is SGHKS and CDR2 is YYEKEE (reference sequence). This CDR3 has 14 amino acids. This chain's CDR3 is CASSPYSYNEKLFF. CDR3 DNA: TGTGCCAGCAGCCCCTATTCCTATAATGAAAAACTGTTTTTT.

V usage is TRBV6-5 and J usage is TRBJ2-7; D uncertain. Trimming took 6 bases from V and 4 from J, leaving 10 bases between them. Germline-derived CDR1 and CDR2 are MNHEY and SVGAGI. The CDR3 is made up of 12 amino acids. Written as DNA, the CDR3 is TGTGCCAGCAGCCCCCGCGGATACGAGCAGTACTTC. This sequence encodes CASSPRGYEQYF.